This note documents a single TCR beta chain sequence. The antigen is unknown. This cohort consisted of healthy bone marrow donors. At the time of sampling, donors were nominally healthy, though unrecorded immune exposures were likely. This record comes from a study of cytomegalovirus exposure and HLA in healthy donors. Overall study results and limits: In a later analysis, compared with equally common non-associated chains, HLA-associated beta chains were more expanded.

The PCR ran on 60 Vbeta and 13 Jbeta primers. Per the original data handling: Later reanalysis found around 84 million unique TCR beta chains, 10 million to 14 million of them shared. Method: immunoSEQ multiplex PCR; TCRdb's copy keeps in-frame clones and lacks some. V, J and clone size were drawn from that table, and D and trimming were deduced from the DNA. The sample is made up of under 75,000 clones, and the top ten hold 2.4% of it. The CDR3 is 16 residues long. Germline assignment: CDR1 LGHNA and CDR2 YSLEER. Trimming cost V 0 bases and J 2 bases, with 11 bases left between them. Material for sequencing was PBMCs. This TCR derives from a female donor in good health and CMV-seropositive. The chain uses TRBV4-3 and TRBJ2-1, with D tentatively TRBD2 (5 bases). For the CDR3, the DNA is TGCGCCAGCAGCCAAGAAAAACTAGGAGCCTACAATGAGCAGTTCTTC. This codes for CASSQEKLGAYNEQFF.